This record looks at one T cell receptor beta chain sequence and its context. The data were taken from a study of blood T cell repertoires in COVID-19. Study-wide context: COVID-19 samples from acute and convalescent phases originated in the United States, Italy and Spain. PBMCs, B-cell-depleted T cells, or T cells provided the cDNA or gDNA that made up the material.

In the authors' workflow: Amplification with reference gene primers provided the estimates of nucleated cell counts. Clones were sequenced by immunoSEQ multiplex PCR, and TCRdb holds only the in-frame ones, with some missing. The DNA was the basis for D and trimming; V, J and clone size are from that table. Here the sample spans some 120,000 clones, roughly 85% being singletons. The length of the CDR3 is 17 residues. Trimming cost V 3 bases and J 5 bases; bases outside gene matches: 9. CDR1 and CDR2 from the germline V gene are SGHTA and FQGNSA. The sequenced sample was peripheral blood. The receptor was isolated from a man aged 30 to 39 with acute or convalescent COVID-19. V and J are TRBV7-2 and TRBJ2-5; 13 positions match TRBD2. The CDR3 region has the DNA TGTGCCAGCAGCTTCGCCCCCCCGACTAGCGGGGGGGAGACCCAGTACTTC. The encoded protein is CASSFAPPTSGGETQYF.